Listed here are 5 T cell receptor beta chains from one sample, sequenced in a study of blood T cells in healthy people across ages (dated by TCRdb to 2014 to 2015). The protocol used for the library was 5' RACE. The data were produced on an Illumina HiSeq 2500. A second about 6 to 11 cycle PCR used a sample-barcoded 5' primer and a J-beta primer mix. The public reads were reprocessed in TCRdb via fastp at Q25 and MiXCR, keeping in-frame beta chains. Entries are consolidated by CDR3 protein sequence, retaining the most common genes and DNA. Present in this sample are about 640,000 distinct CDR3 sequences, roughly 53% of which were seen just once. Of the sample, approximately 37% is held by the ten largest clones. Sample: blood. The receptors come from a man aged 55 to 70 in good health.

This chain links TRBV7-9 with TRBJ2-4; TRBD2 aligns across 7 bases. The end of the DNA fits TRBJ2-7 better, so the J call may be wrong. CDR3 size: 14 residues. Germline V gene data show CDR1 as SEHNR and CDR2 as FQNEAQ (reference sequence). CDR3 in DNA: TGTGCCAGCAGCTCGACTAGCTCCCTCCACGAGCAGTACTTC. Translating it yields CASSSTSSLHEQYF.

This clonotype was seen only a few times. The V and J genes are TRBV29-1 and TRBJ1-1; D possibly corresponds to TRBD1 (6 bases). Germline assignment: CDR1 SQVTM and CDR2 ANQGSEA. The ends were cut back, 2 bases at V and 1 base at J, with 8 bases in the middle. The CDR3 has 13 residues. This CDR3 is CSVEKGGNTEAFF. The CDR3 DNA reads as TGCAGCGTTGAAAAGGGGGGGAACACTGAAGCTTTCTTT.

The gene calls are TRBV4-1 and TRBJ2-5, with D uncertain. The length of the CDR3 is 13 residues. V lost 4 bases and J lost 4, with 10 bases in between. The germline V gene encodes CDR1 MGHRA and CDR2 YSYEKL. The CDR3 is CASSPAERETQYF. For the CDR3, the DNA is TGCGCCAGCAGCCCTGCGGAACGAGAGACCCAGTACTTC.

This sequence joins TRBV6-5 and TRBJ2-2; the D is unclear. Deletions cut 3 bases from V and 2 bases from J, with 4 bases between. Germline CDR1 reads MNHEY; CDR2 reads SVGAGI. This CDR3 is built from 13 residues. The CDR3 DNA reads as TGTGCCAGCAGTTATTTAAACACCGGGGAGCTGTTTTTT. Residues: CASSYLNTGELFF.

The V gene is TRBV11-2, the J gene TRBJ2-4, with D perhaps matching TRBD2 (6 bases). The J call is doubtful: the DNA matches TRBJ2-7 better. This CDR3 has 13 residues. CDR1 SGHAT and CDR2 FQNNGV come from the germline V gene. The CDR3 spells CASSPGRIHEQYF. CDR3 nucleotides: TGTGCCAGCAGCCCGGGGAGGATCCACGAGCAGTACTTC.